Each of the 24 T cell receptor beta chains below was sequenced from the same sample in a study of T cell changes during pregnancy in multiple sclerosis. Profiling relied on immunoSEQ multiplex PCR, and the TCRdb table lists in-frame clones only, not all of them. This sample has roughly 40,000 clones, with about 92% found just once. The sequencing here drew on peripheral blood, taken before pregnancy. These receptors all stem from a female donor with multiple sclerosis, enrolled in a pregnancy study.

The chain carries TRBV19 and TRBJ2-3, with TRBD2 matching 11 bases. Unmatched junction bases numbered 6, after V lost 6 bases and J lost 1 base. The CDR3 covers 16 residues. The germline V gene encodes CDR1 LNHDA and CDR2 SQIVND (reference sequence). For the CDR3, the DNA is TGTGCCAGTAGCCTAAGGACTAGCGGGCGCACAGATACGCAGTATTTT. It translates to CASSLRTSGRTDTQYF.

This clone was detected a few times. The chain employs TRBV7-9 and TRBJ2-5, with TRBD1 matching 9 bases. After removal of 3 bases from V and 2 bases from J, the junction contained 1 base not matched to a gene. The CDR3 is made up of 14 amino acids. In germline, CDR1 is SEHNR, CDR2 FQNEAQ (reference sequence). The CDR3 sequence is CASSFGTGQETQYF. In nucleotides, the CDR3 is TGTGCCAGCAGCTTTGGGACAGGGCAAGAGACCCAGTACTTC. The whole variable domain, remainder taken from reference TRBV7-9 and TRBJ2-5, is DTGVSQNPRHKITKRGQNVTFRCDPISEHNRLYWYRQTLGQGPEFLTYFQNEAQLEKSRLLSDRFSAERPKGSFSTLEIQRTEQGDSAMYLCASSFGTGQETQYFGPGTRLLVL.

V gene TRBV12-5 combines with J gene TRBJ2-3, with a weak D call TRBD1 (6 bases). Per germline, CDR1 LGHNT and CDR2 FRNRAP. V shed 2 bases and J shed 4 bases, with 22 bases lying between them. The CDR3 length is 18 residues. CDR3: CASGLTSLQGAYPDTQYF. The CDR3 DNA sequence: TGTGCTAGTGGTTTGACATCCTTACAGGGTGCTTATCCAGATACGCAGTATTTT.

The chain uses TRBV19 and TRBJ1-5; D is perhaps TRBD1 (6 bases). Germline CDR1 and CDR2: LNHDA and SQIVND (reference sequence). CDR3 length: 13 residues. The germline V and J ends were trimmed by 5 bases and 4 bases, with 9 bases remaining between them. CDR3 sequence reads: CASSLDRNQPQHF. The CDR3 DNA is TGTGCCAGTAGTTTGGACAGAAATCAGCCCCAGCATTTT.

The genes are TRBV5-1 and TRBJ1-1; D possibly corresponds to TRBD1 (6 bases). CDR3 length: 14 residues. Germline loops: CDR1 SGHRS, CDR2 YFSETQ. The ends were cut back, 0 bases at V and 8 bases at J, with 14 bases in the middle. In DNA form, the CDR3 reads TGCGCCAGCAGCTTGGTGGGGGCACCAACCGAAGCTTTCTTT. Translated, it gives CASSLVGAPTEAFF.

The chain employs TRBV19 and TRBJ2-3; 8 positions match TRBD2. The length of the CDR3 is 17 residues. Germline values: CDR1 LNHDA, CDR2 SQIVND (reference sequence). Losses at the gene ends were 4 bases for V and 1 base for J; bases not matched to a gene: 10. CDR3 residues: CASSKVIRAGGTDTQYF. The CDR3 DNA follows: TGTGCCAGTAGTAAAGTGATTCGAGCGGGGGGCACAGATACGCAGTATTTT.

Here the CDR3 reads CSVTPGPRDEQYF. CDR3 coding DNA: TGCAGCGTGACCCCGGGTCCCCGGGACGAGCAGTACTTC. The chain is built from TRBV29-1 and TRBJ2-7; D unclear. The length of the CDR3 is 13 residues. Germline CDR1 reads SQVTM; CDR2 reads ANQGSEA. V dropped 6 bases and J dropped 5 bases, with 17 bases sitting between them.

The table lists this clone with a count of one. The chain is built from TRBV5-1 and TRBJ2-3, with a possible D match to TRBD2 (5 bases). The V gene's germline CDR1 is SGHRS and CDR2 YFSETQ. Trimming left V 4 bases short and J 1 base short, with 13 bases between. The CDR3 is 15 residues long. CDR3 in amino acids: CASSPPVEGTDTQYF. The CDR3 coding sequence is TGCGCCAGCAGCCCTCCGGTGGAGGGCACAGATACGCAGTATTTT.

The V and J genes are TRBV28 and TRBJ2-7; TRBD2 matches 8 bases. This CDR3 is built from 15 residues. Germline V gene data show CDR1 as MDHEN and CDR2 as SYDVKM. Trimming cost V 2 bases and J 1 base; bases outside gene matches: 4. CDR3: CASSLAASGSYEQYF. CDR3 DNA sequence: TGTGCCAGCAGTTTAGCGGCTAGCGGGTCCTACGAGCAGTACTTC.

CDR3 in DNA: TGTGCCAGCTCACCACCCCCGGGACAGGGGTTGAACACTGAAGCTTTCTTT. This translates into CASSPPPGQGLNTEAFF. The chain links TRBV18 to TRBJ1-1, with TRBD1 matching over 10 bases. The CDR3 has 17 residues. V shed 0 bases, J shed 0 bases, and the junction held 4 bases outside the gene matches. The germline gives CDR1 KGHSH, CDR2 LQKENI.

The V gene is TRBV2, the J gene TRBJ1-1; D gene uncertain. Germline CDR1 reads SNHLY; CDR2 reads FYNNEI. CDR3 length equals 13 residues. The germline V and J ends were trimmed by 6 bases and 1 base, with 9 bases remaining between them. The CDR3 reads CASRDGENTEAFF. Here the CDR3 DNA reads TGTGCCAGCAGGGACGGGGAGAACACTGAAGCTTTCTTT.

The chain has TRBV5-3 and TRBJ2-3; 10 bases are a match to TRBD2. TRBV5-3 carries the ORF label, with uncertain function. The CDR3 consists of 18 residues. The trim removed 4 bases at V and 3 bases at J, leaving 14 bases unmatched. The DNA for the CDR3 is TGTGCCAGAAGCACCCCGCGGGGGGCTAGCGGGAGTACAGATACGCAGTATTTT. Its translation: CARSTPRGASGSTDTQYF.

The CDR3 nucleotides are TGTGCCAGCAGCCCGATGACAGAGAGCTATGGCTACACCTTC. Translation gives CASSPMTESYGYTF. The genes are TRBV5-4 and TRBJ1-2; D is possibly TRBD1 (5 bases). Trimming cost V 4 bases and J 4 bases, with 14 bases left between them. The CDR3 contains 14 residues. Germline CDR1 SGHNT, CDR2 YYREEE (reference sequence).

The CDR3, as DNA: TGTGCCAGCAGTTCTTTCCGGGACAGGGGGTTAGGCGAGCAGTACTTC. This codes for CASSSFRDRGLGEQYF. The chain links TRBV27 to TRBJ2-7; 11 bases line up with TRBD1. Trimming removed 4 bases from V and 6 bases from J; junction bases left unmatched: 11. This CDR3 comprises 16 residues. CDR1 is MNHEY, CDR2 SMNVEV, per germline (reference sequence).

This clone was observed once. The genes are TRBV13 and TRBJ2-6, with D perhaps matching TRBD2 (5 bases). The CDR3 has 16 residues. Trimming cost V 0 bases and J 1 base, with 7 bases left between them. Germline CDR1 is PRHDT and CDR2 is FYEKMQ (reference sequence). Here the CDR3 reads CASSLGSGSGANVLTF. Written as DNA, the CDR3 is TGTGCCAGCAGCTTAGGGTCGGGGTCTGGGGCCAACGTCCTGACTTTC.

The V call is TRBV7-9, the J call TRBJ1-2, with 8 bases that match TRBD1. CDR3 size: 15 residues. Trimming took 5 bases from V and 7 from J; bases not matched to a gene: 12. Germline V gene data show CDR1 as SEHNR and CDR2 as FQNEAQ (reference sequence). CDR3 sequence (DNA): TGTGCCAGCAGCCATTACGGACAGGGCCGAATTGGCTACACCTTC. It yields the protein CASSHYGQGRIGYTF.

The rearrangement joins TRBV5-1 to TRBJ1-1; a possible D gene is TRBD1 (6 bases). Germline V gene sequence: CDR1 SGHRS, CDR2 YFSETQ. V dropped 4 bases and J dropped 0 bases, with 16 bases sitting between them. The CDR3 extends over 16 amino acids. The CDR3 sequence: CASSHTLGQMNTEAFF. CDR3 DNA sequence: TGCGCCAGCAGCCACACTCTCGGACAGATGAACACTGAAGCTTTCTTT.

Turning to this clone: Germline is not matched at one junction end, which may reflect a read error. The chain couples TRBV7-7 to TRBJ2-5; possible D gene TRBD1, 6 bases. Germline V CDR1 and CDR2: SSHAT, FNYEAQ (reference sequence). The CDR3 is 13 amino acids. The CDR3 sequence is CASSLAAGVAQYF. As DNA, the CDR3 is TGTGCTAGCAGCTTAGCCGCAGGGGTGGCCCAGTACTTC.

The J gene is TRBJ1-6, the V gene TRBV27; 7 nucleotides align to TRBD1. The CDR3 contains 14 residues. V gave up 3 bases and J gave up 8 bases; unmatched junction bases: 4. Germline V gene lookup returns CDR1 MNHEY and CDR2 SMNVEV (reference sequence). The CDR3 coding sequence is TGTGCCAGCAGTTTTCAGGGGGGATATTCACCCCTCCACTTT. This encodes CASSFQGGYSPLHF.

J is TRBJ1-2 and V is TRBV6-6, with TRBD1 matching 7 bases. V dropped 5 bases and J dropped 2; count of bases not matched to a gene: 11. CDR3 length: 16 amino acids. Germline V lookup: CDR1 MNHNY, CDR2 SVGAGI (reference sequence). The CDR3 nucleotides read TGTGCCAGCAGTCACCCGGGGGACAGAACCAACTATGGCTACACCTTC. Translated, it gives CASSHPGDRTNYGYTF.

The rearrangement uses TRBV10-2 and TRBJ2-1, with D maybe TRBD1 (6 bases). From germline, CDR1 is WSHSY and CDR2 SAAADI. V shed 6 bases and J shed 4 bases, with 10 bases lying between them. This CDR3 comprises 13 residues. The DNA for the CDR3 is TGCGCCAGCAGGCCGGGACAATACAATGAGCAGTTCTTC. Its protein is CASRPGQYNEQFF.

This clone was seen a single time. This chain joins TRBV6-6 and TRBJ1-4, with D tentatively TRBD1 (6 bases). The V gene lost 2 bases and the J gene lost 3 bases, with 10 bases spanning the gap. This CDR3 has 15 amino acids. Looked up from germline, CDR1 is MNHNY and CDR2 is SVGAGI (reference sequence). The CDR3 here is CASSYGGRPNEKLFF. CDR3 in DNA: TGTGCCAGCAGTTACGGGGGCAGGCCTAATGAAAAACTGTTTTTT.

The V and J genes are TRBV21-1 and TRBJ2-3; the listed D gene, TRBD1, was not tested against the DNA. TRBV21-1 is an annotated pseudogene. There are 14 residues in the CDR3. The CDR3 sequence: CASSDRGRTDTQYF. CDR3 coding DNA: TGTGCCAGCAGTGACAGGGGGCGCACAGATACGCAGTATTTT.

The CDR3 protein is CASSPLLAGGPDTQYF. Here the CDR3 DNA reads TGTGCCAGCTCACCACTCCTAGCGGGAGGGCCAGATACGCAGTATTTT. The rearrangement joins TRBV18 to TRBJ2-3; TRBD2 matches at 12 bases. Germline values: CDR1 KGHSH, CDR2 LQKENI. Germline trimming cut 1 base from V and 4 bases from J; bases unmatched to any gene: 3. This CDR3 contains 16 residues.